What follows are 18 T cell receptor beta chains derived from one specimen sequenced in a study of PD-L1 blockade in urothelial cancer. Described time point: pretreatment peripheral blood. The table came from immunoSEQ multiplex PCR; TCRdb's copy has only in-frame clones and leaves some out. The sample contains around 50,000 clones, approximately 78% of which appear only once. The specimen was PBMCs, collected around atezolizumab (anti-PD-L1) treatment. These receptors all stem from a man aged 50 to 59 with urothelial cancer.

The chain links TRBV7-9 to TRBJ1-1; 8 bases are a match to TRBD1. After removal of 2 bases from V and 3 bases from J, the junction contained 2 bases not matched to a gene. The CDR3 runs 14 residues. The germline V gene has CDR1 SEHNR and CDR2 FQNEAQ (reference sequence). CDR3: CASSLQGAHTEAFF. The DNA of the CDR3 is TGTGCCAGCAGCTTACAGGGGGCGCACACTGAAGCTTTCTTT. The complete variable domain, with remaining parts taken from reference TRBV7-9 and TRBJ1-1, reads DTGVSQNPRHKITKRGQNVTFRCDPISEHNRLYWYRQTLGQGPEFLTYFQNEAQLEKSRLLSDRFSAERPKGSFSTLEIQRTEQGDSAMYLCASSLQGAHTEAFFGQGTRLTVV.

The gene calls are TRBV5-1 and TRBJ2-1; 10 bases line up with TRBD1. V lost 0 bases to trimming and J lost 8 bases; unmatched junction nucleotides: 8. Germline assignment: CDR1 SGHRS and CDR2 YFSETQ. CDR3 length: 16 amino acids. The CDR3 loop reads CASSLGGTGDGDEQFF. CDR3 bases: TGCGCCAGCAGCTTGGGCGGGACAGGGGATGGCGATGAGCAGTTCTTC.

The V call is TRBV2, the J call TRBJ2-1, with TRBD2 matching over 9 bases. The CDR3 has 15 amino acids. Germline V gene sequence: CDR1 SNHLY, CDR2 FYNNEI. The trim removed 6 bases at V and 4 bases at J, leaving 7 bases unmatched. DNA of the CDR3: TGTGCCAGCAGCGTCACGGGACTAGCTTACAATGAGCAGTTCTTC. As protein: CASSVTGLAYNEQFF.

The gene calls are TRBV19 and TRBJ1-1; the match to TRBD1 covers 8 bases. Germline-derived CDR1 and CDR2 are LNHDA and SQIVND (reference sequence). The CDR3 extends over 18 amino acids. The V gene end was trimmed by 7 bases and the J gene end by 6 bases; junction bases not matched to a gene: 22. CDR3 sequence (DNA): TGTGCCAGTAATCCACACCTGGGACAGGCCAAAGTGCGGGCTGAAGCTTTCTTT. Translating it yields CASNPHLGQAKVRAEAFF.

The gene calls are TRBV19 and TRBJ2-1; D ambiguous. The CDR3 length is 14 residues. Trimming left V 8 bases short and J 2 bases short, with 13 bases between. Looked up from germline, CDR1 is LNHDA and CDR2 is SQIVND (reference sequence). DNA for the CDR3: TGTGCCAGTCATGGGCCACCAACCTACAATGAGCAGTTCTTC. Translation gives CASHGPPTYNEQFF. The full variable domain, with the rest looked up from reference TRBV19 and TRBJ2-1, is DGGITQSPKYLFRKEGQNVTLSCEQNLNHDAMYWYRQDPGQGLRLIYYSQIVNDFQKGDIAEGYSVSREKKESFPLTVTSAQKNPTAFYLCASHGPPTYNEQFFGPGTRLTVL.

This rearrangement joins TRBV23-1 to TRBJ1-1; 7 positions match TRBD1. TRBV23-1 is marked as an open reading frame, function uncertain. The CDR3 spans 16 residues. V was pared by 3 bases and J by 0 bases, with 7 bases of the junction left unmatched. This chain's CDR3 is CASSQVRRGLNTEAFF. In DNA, the CDR3 is TGCGCCAGCAGTCAGGTGCGTAGGGGGCTGAACACTGAAGCTTTCTTT.

This chain joins TRBV6-5 and TRBJ2-3; a possible D gene is TRBD1 (6 bases). Trimming removed 0 bases at V and 3 bases at J, with 13 bases between. Looked up from germline, CDR1 is MNHEY and CDR2 is SVGAGI. This CDR3 is built from 16 residues. The CDR3 nucleotides read TGTGCCAGCAGTTACTCCTCCAGGGGACGGACAGATACGCAGTATTTT. This encodes CASSYSSRGRTDTQYF.

This rearrangement joins TRBV6-5 to TRBJ2-7, with 7 bases fitting TRBD1. Germline CDR1 reads MNHEY; CDR2 reads SVGAGI. Trimming took 5 bases from V and 0 from J; bases not matched to a gene: 4. The CDR3 runs 14 residues. The CDR3 nucleotides are TGTGCCAGCAGTCAGGGGGTCCTCTCCTACGAGCAGTACTTC. This sequence encodes CASSQGVLSYEQYF.

The chain recombines TRBV7-2 with TRBJ2-2, with 7 bases identical to TRBD1. CDR3 length: 16 amino acids. Germline V gene data show CDR1 as SGHTA and CDR2 as FQGNSA. Unmatched junction bases numbered 9, after V lost 5 bases and J lost 3 bases. The CDR3 coding sequence is TGTGCCAGCAGCCTTCCAACAGGGGCCCACACCGGGGAGCTGTTTTTT. It is translated as CASSLPTGAHTGELFF.

This clone was recorded once. This chain uses TRBV9 with TRBJ2-1, with 7 bases matching TRBD2. The CDR3 length is 13 residues. Germline CDR1 and CDR2: SGDLS and YYNGEE. V gave up 8 bases and J gave up 9 bases; unmatched junction bases: 11. The CDR3 reads CASAVAGVGEQFF. The CDR3 DNA reads as TGTGCCAGTGCGGTGGCGGGAGTAGGTGAGCAGTTCTTC.

This chain links TRBV30 with TRBJ1-2, with D possibly TRBD1 on 5 matching bases. This CDR3 has 15 residues. CDR1 and CDR2 from the germline V gene are GTSNPN and SVGIG (reference sequence). V gave up 0 bases and J gave up 4 bases, with 15 bases separating them. This CDR3 is CAWSVPGRATYGYTF. The CDR3 region has the DNA TGTGCCTGGAGTGTACCGGGCAGGGCGACCTATGGCTACACCTTC.

The chain joins TRBV19 to TRBJ1-1; 7 nucleotides agree with TRBD1. The J segment lost 4 bases and the V segment lost 5 bases, leaving 4 bases of the junction unmatched. The CDR3 is 13 residues long. Germline CDR1 and CDR2: LNHDA and SQIVND (reference sequence). The CDR3 sequence: CASSYDRATEAFF. The CDR3 DNA is TGTGCCAGTAGTTATGACAGGGCCACTGAAGCTTTCTTT.

The V call is TRBV6-1, the J call TRBJ1-1; 7 bases align to TRBD1. This CDR3 is built from 15 residues. The germline CDR1 and CDR2 sequences are MNHNS and SASEGT. V shed 8 bases, J shed 4 bases, and the junction held 13 bases outside the gene matches. CDR3 nucleotides: TGTGCCAGCGAGGGACAGCGGATTGCGACCACTGAAGCTTTCTTT. Its translation is CASEGQRIATTEAFF.

The chain has TRBV6-5 and TRBJ1-2; D might be TRBD1 (5 bases). The CDR3 totals 14 residues. The ends were cut back, 6 bases at V and 0 bases at J, with 11 bases in the middle. CDR1 and CDR2 (germline): MNHEY, SVGAGI. The CDR3 region has the DNA TGTGCCAGCAGGCCGGGGGGTTCTAACTATGGCTACACCTTC. It is translated as CASRPGGSNYGYTF.

The CDR3 DNA is TGTGCCAGCAGCGTAGAATCGGGTCGGCAGACCCAGTACTTC. The encoded protein is CASSVESGRQTQYF. The V gene is TRBV9, the J gene TRBJ2-5; D unclear. The CDR3 is 14 residues long. Trimming left V 0 bases short and J 6 bases short, with 12 bases between. Germline V gene lookup returns CDR1 SGDLS and CDR2 YYNGEE. Combining the CDR3 with reference TRBV9 and TRBJ2-5 gives the whole variable domain DSGVTQTPKHLITATGQRVTLRCSPRSGDLSVYWYQQSLDQGLQFLIQYYNGEERAKGNILERFSAQQFPDLHSELNLSSLELGDSALYFCASSVESGRQTQYFGPGTRLLVL.

The chain joins TRBV27 to TRBJ2-2; D remains unclear. Germline values: CDR1 MNHEY, CDR2 SMNVEV (reference sequence). The CDR3 is made up of 13 amino acids. Trimming cost V 5 bases and J 0 bases, with 4 bases left between them. CDR3 protein: CASSLTNTGELFF. The CDR3, as DNA: TGTGCCAGCAGTCTTACGAACACCGGGGAGCTGTTTTTT.

The chain combines TRBV7-9 with TRBJ2-2, with 10 bases that match TRBD2. Trimming took 4 bases from V and 1 from J; bases not matched to a gene: 12. CDR1 is SEHNR and CDR2 is FQNEAQ in the germline V gene (reference sequence). This CDR3 has 19 residues. The CDR3, as DNA: TGTGCCAGCAGCTCGACCTTCGGGCTAGCGGGAGAGAACACCGGGGAGCTGTTTTTT. Its translation: CASSSTFGLAGENTGELFF.

The chain joins TRBV5-8 to TRBJ1-2, with D unclear. With 1 base removed from V and 2 bases from J, the gap between germline ends came to 9 bases. The germline V gene has CDR1 SGHTS and CDR2 YDEGEE. This CDR3 is built from 14 residues. The CDR3 coding sequence is TGTGCCAGCAGCTTGACCTGGCAGAACTATGGCTACACCTTC. Encoded protein: CASSLTWQNYGYTF.